The 15 T cell receptor beta chains listed next were all sequenced from one sample in a study of shared clonotypes between healthy human individuals. Assay: immunoSEQ multiplex PCR; the TCRdb copy retains only in-frame clones and omits some. The sample shows about 820,000 clones, roughly 92% of them seen only once. CD45RO-negative, CCR7-selected cells formed the naive CD8 fraction, which excluded terminally differentiated effector memory CD45RA+ cells. Material: naive CD8+ T cells sorted from blood. The source is a man aged 25 to 40 in good health.

The chain employs TRBV6-5 and TRBJ2-7; D gene unclear. The V gene lost 2 bases and the J gene lost 5 bases, with 16 bases spanning the gap. Germline CDR1 and CDR2: MNHEY and SVGAGI. CDR3 length equals 15 residues. The CDR3 spells CASSYGWAGSDEQYF. For the CDR3, the DNA is TGTGCCAGCAGTTACGGGTGGGCCGGATCTGACGAGCAGTACTTC.

The rearrangement uses TRBV7-9 and TRBJ2-3; 7 bases agree with TRBD1. The CDR3 contains 14 residues. In germline, CDR1 is SEHNR, CDR2 FQNEAQ (reference sequence). J was trimmed by 6 bases and V by 4 bases; bases with no gene match: 7. The CDR3 coding sequence is TGTGCCAGCAGCTCCTCAGGGGGTCAGGATACGCAGTATTTT. Its protein is CASSSSGGQDTQYF. The complete variable domain, with remaining parts taken from reference TRBV7-9 and TRBJ2-3, reads DTGVSQNPRHKITKRGQNVTFRCDPISEHNRLYWYRQTLGQGPEFLTYFQNEAQLEKSRLLSDRFSAERPKGSFSTLEIQRTEQGDSAMYLCASSSSGGQDTQYFGPGTRLTVL.

The rearrangement links TRBV28 to TRBJ2-3; no definite D call. V was shortened by 3 bases and J by 0 bases, with 7 bases between the two germline ends. This CDR3 is built from 14 residues. The germline V gene has CDR1 MDHEN and CDR2 SYDVKM. The chain's CDR3 is CASSLSTSTDTQYF. DNA for the CDR3: TGTGCCAGCAGTTTGTCTACTAGCACAGATACGCAGTATTTT.

This chain joins TRBV5-3 and TRBJ2-3; a possible D gene is TRBD2 (5 bases). TRBV5-3 is known as an ORF, though its function is uncertain. The CDR3 consists of 11 residues. Trimming pared 2 bases from V and 13 bases from J, leaving 11 bases between. CDR3 protein: CARSFGGFKYF. The CDR3 nucleotides are TGTGCCAGAAGCTTTGGAGGTTTTAAGTATTTT.

This chain connects TRBV19 to TRBJ2-2; D is unclear. The CDR3 runs to 11 residues. V was trimmed by 8 bases and J by 2 bases, leaving 3 bases between them. Germline CDR1 and CDR2: LNHDA and SQIVND (reference sequence). CDR3 nucleotides: TGTGCCAGTCGCAACACCGGGGAGCTGTTTTTT. This codes for CASRNTGELFF.

DNA for the CDR3: TGTGCCAGCAGAAGGGGGACTAGCGGGAGTTCCGAGCAGTACTTC. It specifies CASRRGTSGSSEQYF. The rearrangement links TRBV6-5 to TRBJ2-7; 14 bases are shared with TRBD2. Looked up from germline, CDR1 is MNHEY and CDR2 is SVGAGI. The J segment lost 6 bases and the V segment lost 6 bases, leaving 7 bases of the junction unmatched. CDR3 size: 15 residues.

This chain uses TRBV7-9 with TRBJ2-1; 9 nucleotides align to TRBD1. Germline-derived CDR1 and CDR2 are SEHNR and FQNEAQ (reference sequence). The CDR3 spans 15 residues. V dropped 5 bases and J dropped 0; count of bases not matched to a gene: 2. The CDR3 here is CASSTGGISYNEQFF. CDR3 bases: TGTGCCAGCAGCACAGGGGGCATCTCCTACAATGAGCAGTTCTTC.

The V and J genes are TRBV9 and TRBJ2-2, with 13 bases identical to TRBD2. The length of the CDR3 is 17 residues. With 5 bases clipped from V and 2 bases from J, the junction kept 6 bases outside the gene matches. Per germline, CDR1 SGDLS and CDR2 YYNGEE. CDR3 loop: CASSPGLAGLNTGELFF. In DNA, the CDR3 is TGTGCCAGCAGTCCGGGACTAGCGGGGCTAAACACCGGGGAGCTGTTTTTT.

As for this clone: The junction does not match germline at one end; this may be a read error. V gene TRBV4-1 combines with J gene TRBJ1-4, with TRBD1 matching 12 bases. Germline assignment: CDR1 MGHRA and CDR2 YSYEKL. This CDR3 contains 17 residues. The DNA for the CDR3 is TGCGCCAGCAGTCAAGGGACAGGGGGCCAAGTGGGAGAAAAACTGTTTTTT. Protein sequence: CASSQGTGGQVGEKLFF.

The chain couples TRBV9 to TRBJ2-7; the match to TRBD2 covers 8 bases. V was clipped by 0 bases and J by 0 bases; unmatched bases: 8. Germline CDR1 is SGDLS and CDR2 is YYNGEE. The CDR3 has 17 residues. In DNA, the CDR3 is TGTGCCAGCAGCGTAGCGGGGGGGGCGGCCTTCTCCTACGAGCAGTACTTC. Amino acids: CASSVAGGAAFSYEQYF.

The chain recombines TRBV19 with TRBJ2-1, with 8 bases lining up with TRBD1. Germline V gives CDR1 LNHDA, CDR2 SQIVND (reference sequence). J gave up 4 bases and V 8 bases, and 13 bases lay outside the gene matches. This CDR3 is 16 amino acids long. This CDR3 is CASRPLDRASYNEQFF. DNA for the CDR3: TGTGCCAGTCGACCTCTGGACAGGGCGTCGTACAATGAGCAGTTCTTC.

This rearrangement joins TRBV11-3 to TRBJ2-5; 14 bases line up with TRBD2. This CDR3 region has 15 residues. Germline lookup yields CDR1 SGHNT and CDR2 YENEEA. Trimming cost V 5 bases and J 4 bases; bases outside gene matches: 3. The CDR3 is CASSPGLAGGETQYF. DNA for the CDR3: TGTGCCAGCAGCCCAGGACTAGCGGGAGGAGAGACCCAGTACTTC. Based on the CDR3 plus reference TRBV11-3 and TRBJ2-5, the full variable domain is EAGVVQSPRYKIIEKKQPVAFWCNPISGHNTLYWYLQNLGQGPELLIRYENEEAVDDSQLPKDRFSAERLKGVDSTLKIQPAELGDSAVYLCASSPGLAGGETQYFGPGTRLLVL.

The chain uses TRBV18 and TRBJ1-5, with 7 bases that match TRBD1. The CDR3 is 14 amino acids. Per the germline V gene, CDR1 is KGHSH and CDR2 is LQKENI. Unmatched junction bases numbered 9, after V lost 5 bases and J lost 8 bases. The CDR3 DNA reads as TGTGCCAGCTCAGACGACAGGGCGGGTAAGCCCCAGCATTTT. It codes for CASSDDRAGKPQHF.

J is TRBJ2-7 and V is TRBV6-1; 8 nucleotides match TRBD1. V lost 10 bases to trimming and J lost 4 bases; unmatched junction nucleotides: 3. The CDR3 contains 11 residues. Germline V gene sequence: CDR1 MNHNS, CDR2 SASEGT. Here the CDR3 reads CATRTGYEQYF. The CDR3 region has the DNA TGTGCCACCCGGACAGGGTACGAGCAGTACTTC.

The chain uses TRBV29-1 and TRBJ1-1, with 9 bases fitting TRBD1. Trimming cost V 4 bases and J 8 bases; bases outside gene matches: 8. The CDR3 has 13 residues. The germline V gene encodes CDR1 SQVTM and CDR2 ANQGSEA. The CDR3 DNA is TGCAGCGTTGTGGGACCGGACAGGGGAGAAGCTTTCTTT. Translated, it gives CSVVGPDRGEAFF.